This T cell receptor beta chain was sequenced in a study of T cells in Graves' hyperthyroidism and ophthalmopathy. Turning to the study itself: Peripheral blood samples were taken at initial diagnosis, prior to any treatment.

General study findings and limits: Blood samples included most of the expanded thyroid clonotypes exceeding 0.001.

CDR3 length: 14 residues. The germline V and J ends were trimmed by 3 bases and 4 bases, with 12 bases remaining between them. The germline CDR1 and CDR2 sequences are SGHTA and FQGNSA. A single count supports this clonotype. The antigen remains undetermined. Researchers amplified the TCR beta CDR3 regions from RNA transcripts. HTBI primers were employed in a first-round RT-PCR of the TCR CDR3. TCRdb reprocessed the multiplex PCR reads via MiXCR and lists one record per CDR3 protein. The repertoire has under 400,000 distinct CDR3 sequences, 13% to 15% of them found once; the top ten carry roughly 19%. The rearrangement uses TRBV7-2 and TRBJ2-5, with D possibly being TRBD2 (6 bases). This clonotype was sampled from an older woman with Graves' ophthalmopathy. Sequencing was done on a sample of blood. The chain's CDR3 is CASSFFLARETQYF. The DNA of the CDR3 is TGTGCCAGCAGCTTCTTTCTAGCGCGAGAGACCCAGTACTTC.